This T cell receptor beta chain was identified during a study of shared clonotypes between healthy human individuals. The table came from immunoSEQ multiplex PCR; TCRdb's copy has only in-frame clones and leaves some out. This table has hundreds of thousands of clones, roughly 95% appearing once. Worth noting for this clone: What it binds is unknown.

CDR1 and CDR2 from the germline V gene are ENHRY and SYGVKD. CDR3 length: 13 amino acids. V lost 2 bases and J 1 base, leaving 6 bases between the germline ends. Study findings and constraints: The study found lower generation probabilities in non-shared clonotypes than in those shared by all four donors. In general, naive subsets displayed greater estimated richness than memory subsets did.

As defined, naive CD8 cells were CD45RO-negative and positively selected for CCR7, with terminally differentiated effector memory CD45RA+ cells excluded. The sample comprised naive CD8+ T cells sorted from blood. This sequence joins TRBV10-3 and TRBJ2-7; D tentatively fits TRBD1 or TRBD2 (5 bases each). The clonotype was recovered from a young woman in good health. CDR3 residues: CAISEEGSYEQYF. The CDR3 DNA is TGTGCCATCAGTGAGGAGGGGTCCTACGAGCAGTACTTC.